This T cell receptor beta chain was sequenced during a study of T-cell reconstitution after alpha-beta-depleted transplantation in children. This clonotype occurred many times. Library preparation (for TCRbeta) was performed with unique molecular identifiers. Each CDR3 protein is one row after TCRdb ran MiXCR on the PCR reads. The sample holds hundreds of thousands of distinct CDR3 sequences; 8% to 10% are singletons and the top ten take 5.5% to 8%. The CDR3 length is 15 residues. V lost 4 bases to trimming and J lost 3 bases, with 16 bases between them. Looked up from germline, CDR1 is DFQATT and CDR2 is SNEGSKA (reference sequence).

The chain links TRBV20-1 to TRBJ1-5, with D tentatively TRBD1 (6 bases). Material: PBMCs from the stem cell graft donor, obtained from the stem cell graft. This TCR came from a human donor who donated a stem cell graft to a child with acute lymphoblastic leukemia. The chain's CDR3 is CSAKETGPDNQPQHF. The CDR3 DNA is TGCAGTGCTAAAGAGACAGGCCCCGACAATCAGCCCCAGCATTTT.